The clone carrying this TCR beta chain was picked up many times. These data come from a study of regulatory T cells in long-lasting Graves disease. Study information: Prior antithyroid drug treatment in newly diagnosed Graves' patients lasted under 3 months.

Documented time point: newly diagnosed GD, antithyroid drugs for less than 3 months. The TCR library was prepared using RNA isolated from PBMCs. The germline V and J ends were trimmed by 6 bases and 4 bases, with 11 bases remaining between them. CDR3 length equals 13 residues. From germline, CDR1 is SGHTA and CDR2 FQGNSA. Researchers made TCR beta libraries by using iRepertoire HTBI primers and running Arm-PCR on CDR3 regions. TCRdb analysed the multiplex PCR reads with MiXCR anew, one entry per CDR3 protein. Here the sample spans roughly 520,000 distinct CDR3 sequences, 9.5% to 15% being singletons. The sample was also reused in another study, on T cells in Graves' hyperthyroidism and ophthalmopathy. That report adds: A lack of ophthalmopathy progression within 18 months defined stable Graves' hyperthyroidism. Appearing also in blood were most of the thyroid clonotypes expanded above 0.001.

The V gene is TRBV7-2, the J gene TRBJ2-3; no definite D call. Sequencing was performed on peripheral blood mononuclear cells (PBMCs), taken at new diagnosis, from a patient treated with antithyroid drugs. The TCR originated in a woman aged 25 to 39 with Graves disease. CDR3 nucleotides: TGTGCCAGCAGGACCCGTAGGGCAGATACGCAGTATTTT. It translates to CASRTRRADTQYF. The full variable domain, its missing parts supplied by reference TRBV7-2 and TRBJ2-3, is GAGVSQSPSNKVTEKGKDVELRCDPISGHTALYWYRQSLGQGLEFLIYFQGNSAPDKSGLPSDRFSAERTGGSVSTLTIQRTQQEDSAVYLCASRTRRADTQYFGPGTRLTVL.